Sequencing of this T cell receptor (beta chain) was carried out in a study of CXCR3-negative and CXCR3-positive naive CD8 T cells. Overall study findings and caveats: No difference in surface CD5 was seen between naive subsets, and TCR strength was inferred from TRB CDR3 properties. Researchers report that CXCR3-positive naive cells carry more hydrophobic TRB CDR3s than CXCR3-negative naive cells. Whereas memory cells differed, naive CXCR3-negative and CXCR3-positive cells shared similar TRBV-TRBJ usage. Memory CD8+ cells showed much lower diversity, while both naive subsets displayed comparably high diversity.

All TRB cDNA libraries came from 5' RACE performed with UMI labels. TCRdb reprocessed the 5' RACE reads, with one entry per CDR3 protein and no DNA. Recorded for this sample: more than 80,000 distinct CDR3 sequences. Of note for this clonotype: The antigen is undetermined.

Triplicate sorts, around 300,000 cells apiece, were made for each CD8+ T cell subset. The CDR3 sequence is 15 residues long. CDR1 and CDR2 (germline): MGHRA, YSYEKL. This chain links TRBV4-1 with TRBJ1-2. The sequence was obtained from a human donor in good health. Some clones in this sample may be carry-over from other donors' samples. Sequenced: naive CXCR3+ CD8+ T cells from blood. Subset specified: CD45RO-CCR7+CD27+CD95- naive CD8+ T cells expressing CXCR3 (TNR3+). CDR3 residues: CASSQEALALYGYTF.